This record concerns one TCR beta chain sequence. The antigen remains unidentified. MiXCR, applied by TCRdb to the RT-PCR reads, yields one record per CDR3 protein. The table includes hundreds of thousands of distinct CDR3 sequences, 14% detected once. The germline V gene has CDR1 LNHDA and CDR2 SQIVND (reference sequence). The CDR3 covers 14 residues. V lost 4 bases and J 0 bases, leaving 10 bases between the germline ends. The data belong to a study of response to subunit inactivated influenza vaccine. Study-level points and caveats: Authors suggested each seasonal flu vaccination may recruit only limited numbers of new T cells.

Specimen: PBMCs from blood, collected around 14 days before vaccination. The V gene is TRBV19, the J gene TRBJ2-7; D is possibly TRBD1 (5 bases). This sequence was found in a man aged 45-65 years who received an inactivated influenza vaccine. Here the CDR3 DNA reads TGTGCCAGTAGTACCCGACAGAGCTCCTACGAGCAGTACTTC. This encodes CASSTRQSSYEQYF.